These 8 T cell receptor beta chains share one sample of origin, sequenced in a study of T cell repertoires in cytomegalovirus infection. TCRdb independently ran MiXCR on the reads; one entry per CDR3 protein. Of around 350,000 distinct CDR3 sequences in the sample, about a sixth were seen once. Source material: PBMCs. These receptors all stem from a human donor in good health (CMV status not recorded). Some clones in this sample may be carry-over from other donors' samples.

This clonotype was found a few times. This chain joins TRBV20-1 and TRBJ1-1; 8 bases align to TRBD1. The CDR3 sequence is 13 residues long. After removal of 5 bases from V and 5 bases from J, the junction contained 7 bases not matched to a gene. Germline V gene data show CDR1 as DFQATT and CDR2 as SNEGSKA (reference sequence). The CDR3 DNA sequence: TGCAGTGCTCCGGGACAGGCAGGGACTGAAGCTTTCTTT. Protein: CSAPGQAGTEAFF.

V and J are TRBV10-3 and TRBJ2-2, with TRBD2 matching 7 bases. Germline loops: CDR1 ENHRY, CDR2 SYGVKD. Germline trimming cut 3 bases from V and 9 bases from J; bases unmatched to any gene: 10. CDR3 length: 15 amino acids. For the CDR3, the DNA is TGTGCCATCAGTGATGGCGGGGGAGCAACCAGGGAGCTGTTTTTT. It yields the protein CAISDGGGATRELFF.

The sample holds many counts of this clonotype. The gene calls are TRBV4-1 and TRBJ1-6, with D maybe TRBD1 (5 bases). Germline values: CDR1 MGHRA, CDR2 YSYEKL. V dropped 6 bases and J dropped 6 bases, with 15 bases sitting between them. The CDR3 length is 15 residues. DNA of the CDR3: TGCGCCAGCAGTCGACGACAGCTCCTTAATTCACCCCTCCACTTT. Translated, it gives CASSRRQLLNSPLHF.

The sample holds a few counts of this clonotype. The chain links TRBV5-4 to TRBJ2-1; no definite D call. The germline gives CDR1 SGHNT, CDR2 YYREEE (reference sequence). The CDR3 contains 14 residues. The V end lost 4 bases, the J end lost 5 bases, and 13 bases lay between the germline ends. DNA for the CDR3: TGTGCCAGCAGCGTCCCGGATGGACACAATGAGCAGTTCTTC. This gives the protein CASSVPDGHNEQFF.

The chain recombines TRBV6-5 with TRBJ2-7; TRBD2 matches at 8 bases. The CDR3 runs to 15 residues. Germline assignment: CDR1 MNHEY and CDR2 SVGAGI. After removal of 2 bases from V and 4 bases from J, the junction contained 7 bases not matched to a gene. This CDR3 reads CASSYEAGGGYEQYF. In DNA form, the CDR3 reads TGTGCCAGCAGTTACGAGGCCGGGGGGGGGTACGAGCAGTACTTC.

V usage is TRBV12-3 or TRBV12-4 and J usage is TRBJ1-2; 7 nucleotides match TRBD1. The CDR3 length is 14 residues. Trimming at V came to 6 bases and at J to 4 bases, leaving 8 bases not matched to a gene. CDR3 residues: CASSMSGTAYGYTF. CDR3 DNA: TGTGCCAGCAGCATGTCCGGGACAGCCTATGGCTACACCTTC.

This chain joins TRBV11-2 and TRBJ2-7; 7 nucleotides align to TRBD2. CDR1 SGHAT and CDR2 FQNNGV come from the germline V gene. Losses at the gene ends were 1 base for V and 3 bases for J; bases not matched to a gene: 3. This CDR3 contains 14 residues. Here the CDR3 DNA reads TGTGCCAGCAGCTTAGGAGGGACTATCTACGAGCAGTACTTC. This encodes CASSLGGTIYEQYF.

This clonotype showed up many times. The chain links TRBV7-2 to TRBJ2-1, with D possibly being TRBD1 or TRBD2 (5 bases each). The CDR3 contains 15 residues. The germline V gene has CDR1 SGHTA and CDR2 FQGNSA. V was trimmed by 4 bases and J by 0 bases, leaving 10 bases between them. CDR3 protein: CASSSGAYSYNEQFF. CDR3 sequence (DNA): TGTGCCAGCAGCTCCGGGGCTTACTCCTACAATGAGCAGTTCTTC.